The text below deals with one T cell receptor beta chain. The antigen remains unidentified. The CDR3 extends over 15 amino acids. The germline CDR1 and CDR2 sequences are LNHDA and SQIVND (reference sequence). The ends lost 2 bases at V and 3 bases at J; junction bases unmatched: 6. Measured with immunoSEQ multiplex PCR; TCRdb has only the in-frame clones, and not every one. In the table there are 2 million to 2.5 million clones, over 85% of which are singletons. This record comes from a study of shared clonotypes between healthy human individuals. Study background: Each donor had three CD4 naive, three CD4 memory, two CD8 naive and one CD8 memory plate. Study conclusions and caveats: Larger estimated richness was generally recorded for naive subsets relative to memory subsets. The study sampled only blood, and tissue repertoires likely differ. Rarefaction indicated that sorted-subset sequencing remained incomplete although depth was large.

CD45RO-negative, CCR7-positively selected cells formed the naive CD8 fraction, excluding terminally differentiated effector memory CD45RA+ cells. The sample comprised naive CD8+ T cells sorted from blood. V usage is TRBV19 and J usage is TRBJ2-7; TRBD1 aligns across 8 bases. The sequence was collected from a young man in good health. The CDR3, as DNA: TGTGCCAGTAGTATAAGCGCAGGGGGCATCTACGAGCAGTACTTC. It codes for CASSISAGGIYEQYF.